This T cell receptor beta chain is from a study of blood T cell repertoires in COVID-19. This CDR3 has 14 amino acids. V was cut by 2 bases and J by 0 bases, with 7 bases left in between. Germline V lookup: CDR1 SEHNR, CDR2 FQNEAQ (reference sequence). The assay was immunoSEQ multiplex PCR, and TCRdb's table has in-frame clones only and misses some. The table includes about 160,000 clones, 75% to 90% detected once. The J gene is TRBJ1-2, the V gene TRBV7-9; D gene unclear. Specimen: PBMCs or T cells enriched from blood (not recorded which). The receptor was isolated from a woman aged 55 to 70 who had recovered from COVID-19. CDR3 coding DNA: TGTGCCAGCAGCTTAACCCGCGCTAACTATGGCTACACCTTC. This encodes CASSLTRANYGYTF.